The 21 T cell receptor beta chains given below trace back to one sample, sequenced in a study of cytomegalovirus exposure and HLA in healthy donors. Both 60 Vbeta primers and 13 Jbeta primers went into the PCR. Here immunoSEQ multiplex PCR was the method, and the copy in TCRdb shows in-frame clones only, minus some. The data show fewer than 200,000 clones, roughly 74% seen once. The material sequenced was PBMCs. These TCRs come from a male donor in good health and CMV-seronegative.

The chain has TRBV5-6 and TRBJ2-5; 10 positions agree with TRBD1. The CDR3 loop spans 15 amino acids. Trimming cost V 1 base and J 5 bases; bases outside gene matches: 5. From germline, CDR1 is SGHDT and CDR2 YYEEEE. Here the CDR3 DNA reads TGTGCCAGCAGCTTGCCGGGACAGGGGTTGGAGACCCAGTACTTC. Translated: CASSLPGQGLETQYF.

The chain employs TRBV28 and TRBJ2-5; TRBD2 is a possible D gene (6 bases). The assigned J gene may be wrong: the sequence end matches TRBJ2-7 better. CDR1 is MDHEN, CDR2 SYDVKM, per germline. The CDR3 is made up of 14 amino acids. The chain's CDR3 is CASSSPSDPYEQYF. The DNA of the CDR3 is TGTGCCAGCAGTTCGCCTAGCGATCCTTACGAGCAGTACTTC.

This chain joins TRBV6-5 and TRBJ2-3; TRBD2 agrees at 12 bases. The CDR3 is made up of 15 amino acids. Losses at the gene ends were 5 bases for V and 6 bases for J; bases not matched to a gene: 6. CDR1 and CDR2 (germline): MNHEY, SVGAGI. CDR3 bases: TGTGCCAGCAGTCGGTCTCTAGCGGGAGGGGATACGCAGTATTTT. It specifies CASSRSLAGGDTQYF.

V gene TRBV19 combines with J gene TRBJ2-3, with D unresolved. This CDR3 contains 12 residues. Trimming stripped 8 bases from V and 4 bases from J, with 10 bases between. CDR1 and CDR2 (germline): LNHDA, SQIVND (reference sequence). CDR3 nucleotide sequence: TGTGCCAGTGCCTCAGAAGCAGATACGCAGTATTTT. It codes for CASASEADTQYF.

This clone was counted a few times. The chain uses TRBV7-9 and TRBJ1-1; possibly TRBD1 for D (5 bases). The CDR3 extends over 16 amino acids. The V gene lost 3 bases and the J gene lost 4 bases, with 18 bases spanning the gap. Germline CDR1 is SEHNR and CDR2 is FQNEAQ (reference sequence). The CDR3 DNA reads TGTGCCAGCAGCTTCAGGTCAGGGAGGGCTGGCACTGAAGCTTTCTTT. Protein product: CASSFRSGRAGTEAFF.

This clone was seen more than once but under ten times. The V gene is TRBV5-6, the J gene TRBJ1-1; 7 positions agree with TRBD1. The CDR3 covers 16 residues. Germline CDR1 SGHDT, CDR2 YYEEEE. V dropped 0 bases and J dropped 5; count of bases not matched to a gene: 10. The CDR3 nucleotides read TGTGCCAGCAGCTTGGGCAGGGGGTATATGGGGACTGAAGCTTTCTTT. It specifies CASSLGRGYMGTEAFF.

The CDR3 is CASSEYGGRQPQHF. As DNA, the CDR3 is TGTGCCAGCAGTGAGTACGGGGGTAGGCAGCCCCAGCATTTT. V usage is TRBV6-1 and J usage is TRBJ1-5; TRBD1 might be the D (5 bases). The germline V gene encodes CDR1 MNHNS and CDR2 SASEGT. The CDR3 spans 14 residues. V was shortened by 3 bases and J by 7 bases, with 13 bases between the two germline ends.

The chain employs TRBV5-1 and TRBJ2-5, with TRBD2 matching over 11 bases. Trimming at V came to 4 bases and at J to 1 base, leaving 3 bases not matched to a gene. There are 15 residues in the CDR3. Germline-derived CDR1 and CDR2 are SGHRS and YFSETQ. The CDR3 region is CASSRGTSGQETQYF. The CDR3 DNA reads TGCGCCAGCAGCAGAGGGACTAGCGGCCAAGAGACCCAGTACTTC.

This clone was seen only a few times. The chain joins TRBV27 to TRBJ1-5, with a weak D call TRBD1 (5 bases). The CDR3 totals 14 residues. V was cut by 4 bases and J by 6 bases, with 13 bases left in between. The germline CDR1 and CDR2 sequences are MNHEY and SMNVEV (reference sequence). The CDR3 protein is CASSWGGPGQPQHF. The CDR3 coding sequence is TGTGCCAGCAGTTGGGGGGGACCGGGTCAGCCCCAGCATTTT.

The rearrangement uses TRBV6-4 and TRBJ2-3; no definite D call. Germline CDR1 is MRHNA and CDR2 is SNTAGT. V gave up 0 bases and J gave up 3 bases, with 7 bases separating them. The CDR3 length is 14 residues. CDR3 in amino acids: CASSDSIGTDTQYF. DNA for the CDR3: TGTGCCAGCAGTGACTCGATCGGGACAGATACGCAGTATTTT.

The sample holds one count of this clone. This chain connects TRBV5-1 to TRBJ1-1; 7 positions match TRBD1. Germline V CDR1 and CDR2: SGHRS, YFSETQ. CDR3 length: 15 amino acids. The junction had 5 bases not matched to a gene; V was cut back by 0 bases and J by 3 bases. The CDR3 loop is CASSLEGGAYTEAFF. The CDR3 DNA reads as TGCGCCAGCAGCTTGGAAGGGGGCGCATACACTGAAGCTTTCTTT.

This chain connects TRBV6-6 to TRBJ1-5, with a possible D match to TRBD1 (5 bases). The CDR3 consists of 15 residues. Trimming took 7 bases from V and 1 from J, leaving 14 bases between them. CDR1 and CDR2 (germline): MNHNY, SVGAGI (reference sequence). The chain's CDR3 is CASTVPGRSNQPQHF. The CDR3 DNA follows: TGTGCCAGCACGGTTCCAGGGAGGAGCAATCAGCCCCAGCATTTT.

This rearrangement joins TRBV5-1 to TRBJ1-5, with D maybe TRBD1 (5 bases). The CDR3 has 13 amino acids. CDR1 is SGHRS, CDR2 YFSETQ, per germline. The V gene lost 1 base and the J gene lost 7 bases, with 9 bases spanning the gap. CDR3: CASSLLPGQPQHF. The CDR3 DNA follows: TGCGCCAGCAGCTTGTTACCAGGGCAGCCCCAGCATTTT.

The chain couples TRBV5-1 to TRBJ1-1; D call uncertain. V lost 5 bases, J lost 7 bases, and 12 bases lay in between. CDR3 length equals 12 residues. Germline loops: CDR1 SGHRS, CDR2 YFSETQ. The CDR3 here is CASRAGQREAFF. In nucleotides, the CDR3 is TGCGCCAGCAGAGCAGGCCAACGTGAAGCTTTCTTT.

V is TRBV5-1 and J is TRBJ2-5; 10 bases match TRBD2. This CDR3 has 15 amino acids. CDR1 is SGHRS, CDR2 YFSETQ, per germline. Trimming at V came to 3 bases and at J to 0 bases, leaving 2 bases not matched to a gene. CDR3 nucleotide sequence: TGCGCCAGCAGCTCCCTAGCGGGGGACCAAGAGACCCAGTACTTC. Translated, it gives CASSSLAGDQETQYF.

The V call is TRBV9, the J call TRBJ1-6; weak D call: TRBD1 (5 bases). This CDR3 has 14 amino acids. Trimming pared 5 bases from V and 7 bases from J, leaving 13 bases between. Germline V CDR1 and CDR2: SGDLS, YYNGEE. The CDR3 sequence: CASRLEGANSPLHF. CDR3 nucleotide sequence: TGTGCCAGCAGGCTGGAAGGGGCAAATTCACCCCTCCACTTT.

CDR3 amino acids: CASKQRSEQYF. In DNA, the CDR3 is TGTGCCAGCAAACAGAGATCCGAGCAGTACTTC. The chain has TRBV2 and TRBJ2-5; no clear D gene. The J call is in doubt because the DNA end fits TRBJ2-7 better. Germline CDR1 is SNHLY and CDR2 is FYNNEI. The CDR3 is 11 residues long.

J is TRBJ2-4 and V is TRBV13; 7 bases agree with TRBD1. CDR3 length: 15 amino acids. Unmatched junction bases numbered 8, after V lost 2 bases and J lost 7 bases. Per germline, CDR1 PRHDT and CDR2 FYEKMQ (reference sequence). In nucleotides, the CDR3 is TGTGCCAGCAGCTTAAATACAGGGGAAAGCAACATTCAGTACTTC. Translated: CASSLNTGESNIQYF.

This chain connects TRBV2 to TRBJ2-1, with 7 nucleotides matching TRBD2. This CDR3 region has 16 residues. The ends lost 2 bases at V and 1 base at J; junction bases unmatched: 5. Germline V gene lookup returns CDR1 SNHLY and CDR2 FYNNEI. Here the CDR3 DNA reads TGTGCCAGCAGTGAAAGGGAGGGCAGATCCTACAATGAGCAGTTCTTC. It yields the protein CASSEREGRSYNEQFF. The entire variable domain, with the rest obtained from reference TRBV2 and TRBJ2-1, is as follows: EPEVTQTPSHQVTQMGQEVILRCVPISNHLYFYWYRQILGQKVEFLVSFYNNEISEKSEIFDDQFSVERPDGSNFTLKIRSTKLEDSAMYFCASSEREGRSYNEQFFGPGTRLTVL.

The sample holds one count of this clone. This chain links TRBV5-1 with TRBJ2-3, with a possible D match to TRBD2 (6 bases). Per the germline V gene, CDR1 is SGHRS and CDR2 is YFSETQ. This CDR3 has 15 amino acids. Trimming left V 6 bases short and J 0 bases short, with 14 bases between. The CDR3 sequence is CASTSGGTSTDTQYF. The DNA of the CDR3 is TGCGCCAGCACATCCGGGGGTACTAGCACAGATACGCAGTATTTT.

The rearrangement links TRBV18 to TRBJ1-1, with TRBD1 as a possible D gene (5 bases). The CDR3 consists of 15 residues. The germline CDR1 and CDR2 sequences are KGHSH and LQKENI. Between the trimmed V and J ends, which lost 1 base and 3 bases, there was a span of 12 bases. The CDR3 DNA reads as TGTGCCAGCTCACCACGGAGGCGGGGGGACACTGAAGCTTTCTTT. It yields the protein CASSPRRRGDTEAFF.